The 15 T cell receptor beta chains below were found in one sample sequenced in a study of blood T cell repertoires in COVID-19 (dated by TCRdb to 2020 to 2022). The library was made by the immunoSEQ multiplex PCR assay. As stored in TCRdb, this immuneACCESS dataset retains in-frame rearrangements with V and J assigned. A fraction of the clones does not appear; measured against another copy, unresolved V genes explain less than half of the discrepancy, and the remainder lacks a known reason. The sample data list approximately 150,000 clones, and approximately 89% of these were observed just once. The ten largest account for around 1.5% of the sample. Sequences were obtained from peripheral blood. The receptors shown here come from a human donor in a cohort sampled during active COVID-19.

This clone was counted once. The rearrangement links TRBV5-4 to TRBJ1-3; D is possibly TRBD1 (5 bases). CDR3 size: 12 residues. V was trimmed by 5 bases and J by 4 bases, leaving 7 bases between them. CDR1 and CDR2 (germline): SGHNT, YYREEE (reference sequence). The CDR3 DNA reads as TGTGCCAGCAGTCCAGGGGGAAACACCATATATTTT. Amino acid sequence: CASSPGGNTIYF.

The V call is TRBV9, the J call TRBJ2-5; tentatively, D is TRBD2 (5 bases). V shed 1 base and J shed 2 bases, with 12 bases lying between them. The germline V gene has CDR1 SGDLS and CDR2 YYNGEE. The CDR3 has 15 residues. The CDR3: CASSVRSSLQETQYF. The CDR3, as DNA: TGTGCCAGCAGCGTAAGGTCTAGCTTACAAGAGACCCAGTACTTC.

The CDR3 sequence: CASSSEGAGSGANVLTF. The CDR3 region has the DNA TGCGCCAGCAGCTCGGAGGGTGCTGGCTCTGGGGCCAACGTCCTGACTTTC. This chain uses TRBV5-1 with TRBJ2-6; D perhaps matches TRBD2 (6 bases). Germline V lookup: CDR1 SGHRS, CDR2 YFSETQ. This CDR3 contains 17 residues. Trimming removed 3 bases from V and 0 bases from J, with 13 bases in between.

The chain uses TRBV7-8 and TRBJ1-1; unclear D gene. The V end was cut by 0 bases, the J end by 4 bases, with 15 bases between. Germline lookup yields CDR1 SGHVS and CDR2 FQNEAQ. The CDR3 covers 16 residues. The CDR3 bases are TGTGCCAGCAGCTTAGCGAGCGCGGGGATCGGCACTGAAGCTTTCTTT. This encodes CASSLASAGIGTEAFF.

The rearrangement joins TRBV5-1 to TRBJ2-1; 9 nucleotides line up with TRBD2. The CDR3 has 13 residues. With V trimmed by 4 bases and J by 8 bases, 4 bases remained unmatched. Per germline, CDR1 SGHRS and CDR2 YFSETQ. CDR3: CASSGTSRDEQFF. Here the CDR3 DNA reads TGCGCCAGCAGCGGGACTAGCAGGGATGAGCAGTTCTTC.

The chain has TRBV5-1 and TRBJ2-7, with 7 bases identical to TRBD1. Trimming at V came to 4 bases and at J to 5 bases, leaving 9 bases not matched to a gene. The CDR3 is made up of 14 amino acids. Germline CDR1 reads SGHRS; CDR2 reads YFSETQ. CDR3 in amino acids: CASSLQGQMNEQYF. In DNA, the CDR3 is TGCGCCAGCAGCCTTCAGGGACAGATGAACGAGCAGTACTTC.

The CDR3: CASSRRGVPSYEQYF. CDR3 sequence (DNA): TGTGCCAGCTCAAGACGGGGGGTGCCCTCCTACGAGCAGTACTTC. The V call is TRBV11-3, the J call TRBJ2-7; 7 nucleotides align to TRBD2. This CDR3 has 15 residues. With V trimmed by 8 bases and J by 0 bases, 10 bases remained unmatched. Germline CDR1 and CDR2: SGHNT and YENEEA.

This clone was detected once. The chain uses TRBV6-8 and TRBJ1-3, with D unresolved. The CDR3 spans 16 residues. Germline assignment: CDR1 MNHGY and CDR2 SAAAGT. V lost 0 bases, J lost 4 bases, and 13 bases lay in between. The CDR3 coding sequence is TGTGCCAGCAGTTACTCCCGGGGAGGATCCGGAAACACCATATATTTT. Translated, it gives CASSYSRGGSGNTIYF.

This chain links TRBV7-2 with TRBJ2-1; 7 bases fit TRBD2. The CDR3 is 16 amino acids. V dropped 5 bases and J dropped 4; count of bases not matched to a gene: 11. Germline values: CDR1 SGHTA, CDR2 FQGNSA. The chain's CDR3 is CASSPAGPPPYNEQFF. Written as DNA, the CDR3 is TGTGCCAGCAGCCCAGCGGGGCCTCCCCCATACAATGAGCAGTTCTTC.

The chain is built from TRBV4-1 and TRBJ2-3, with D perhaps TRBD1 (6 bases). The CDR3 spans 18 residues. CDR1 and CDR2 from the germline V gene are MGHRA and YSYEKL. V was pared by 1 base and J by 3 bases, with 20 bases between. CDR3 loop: CASSQVYPYGGRTDTQYF. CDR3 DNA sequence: TGCGCCAGCAGCCAAGTTTACCCCTATGGGGGCAGAACAGATACGCAGTATTTT.

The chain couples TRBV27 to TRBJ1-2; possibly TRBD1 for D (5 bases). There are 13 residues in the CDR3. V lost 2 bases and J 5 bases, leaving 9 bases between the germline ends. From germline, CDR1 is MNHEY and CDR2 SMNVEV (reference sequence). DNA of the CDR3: TGTGCCAGCAGTTTAGGGGCTGGGTATGGCTACACCTTC. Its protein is CASSLGAGYGYTF.

The CDR3 loop is CASRMQGADEKLFF. The DNA for the CDR3 is TGTGCCAGCAGGATGCAGGGGGCTGATGAAAAACTGTTTTTT. V and J are TRBV2 and TRBJ1-4; 8 nucleotides match TRBD1. Trimming took 6 bases from V and 6 from J; bases not matched to a gene: 6. The CDR3 spans 14 residues. The germline V gene encodes CDR1 SNHLY and CDR2 FYNNEI.

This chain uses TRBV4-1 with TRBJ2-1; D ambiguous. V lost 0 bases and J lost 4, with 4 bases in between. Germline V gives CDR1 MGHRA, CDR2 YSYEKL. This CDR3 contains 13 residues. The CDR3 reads CASSQDPYNEQFF. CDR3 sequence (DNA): TGCGCCAGCAGCCAAGATCCGTACAATGAGCAGTTCTTC.

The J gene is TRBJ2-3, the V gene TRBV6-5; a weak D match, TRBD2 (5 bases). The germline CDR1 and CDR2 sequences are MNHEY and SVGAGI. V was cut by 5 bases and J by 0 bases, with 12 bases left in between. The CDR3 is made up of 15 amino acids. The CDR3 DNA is TGTGCCAGCAGTCCACGGGGAACTAGCACAGATACGCAGTATTTT. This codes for CASSPRGTSTDTQYF.

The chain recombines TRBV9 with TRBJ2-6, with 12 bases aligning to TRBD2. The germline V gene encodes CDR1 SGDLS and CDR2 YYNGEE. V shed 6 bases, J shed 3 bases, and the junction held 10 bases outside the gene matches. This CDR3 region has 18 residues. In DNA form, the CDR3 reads TGTGCCAGCACCGCCTCGACTAGCGGGGGAGGTGGGGCCAACGTCCTGACTTTC. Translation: CASTASTSGGGGANVLTF.